Presented here are 19 T cell receptor beta chains from one specimen sequenced in a study of T cells after yellow fever vaccination. TCRdb re-analysed the 5' RACE reads in MiXCR, keeping a single row per CDR3 protein. Seen here are about 240,000 distinct CDR3 sequences, more than 3.5% observed once, and the top ten hold under 20%. Material: PBMCs, obtained 15 days after the yellow fever booster vaccination. The receptors here all came from a man aged 18 to 30 who received the YFV17D yellow fever vaccine.

Concerning this clonotype itself: Given a much more abundant clone one base away, this may be a read error. The V call is TRBV12-3 or TRBV12-4, the J call TRBJ2-5; D is unclear. V was trimmed by 3 bases and J by 7 bases, leaving 12 bases between them. This CDR3 has 13 residues. The CDR3 region is CASSFGRPVTQYF. DNA of the CDR3: TGTGCCAGCAGTTTCGGCAGACCAGTGACCCAGTACTTC.

This clonotype was seen repeatedly, ten times or more. The chain is built from TRBV7-2 and TRBJ2-3; 7 bases align to TRBD2. The germline gives CDR1 SGHTA, CDR2 FQGNSA. V lost 0 bases to trimming and J lost 6 bases; unmatched junction nucleotides: 6. This CDR3 has 15 residues. CDR3 DNA: TGTGCCAGCAGCTTAGCGGGGGGGTCGGGGGATACGCAGTATTTT. Protein sequence: CASSLAGGSGDTQYF.

This clonotype was counted many times. The chain combines TRBV14 with TRBJ2-5; D possibly matches TRBD1 or TRBD2 (5 bases each). Between the trimmed V and J ends, which lost 4 bases and 4 bases, there was a span of 13 bases. The CDR3 has 14 amino acids. Germline-derived CDR1 and CDR2 are SGHDN and FVKESK. The CDR3 DNA reads as TGTGCCAGCAGCCTGCTCAGGGCGGGAGAGACCCAGTACTTC. Translated, it gives CASSLLRAGETQYF.

This clonotype has a count of ten or more. The rearrangement joins TRBV20-1 to TRBJ1-1; 7 nucleotides line up with TRBD1. Germline-derived CDR1 and CDR2 are DFQATT and SNEGSKA (reference sequence). The V gene end was trimmed by 2 bases and the J gene end by 7 bases; junction bases not matched to a gene: 7. This CDR3 spans 13 amino acids. CDR3 coding DNA: TGCAGTGCTAGAAGGGGACAGCTAGGTGAAGCTTTCTTT. It specifies CSARRGQLGEAFF.

The chain recombines TRBV6-5 with TRBJ2-3; D gene uncertain. V was pared by 0 bases and J by 2 bases, with 6 bases between. The CDR3 totals 14 residues. Germline CDR1 and CDR2: MNHEY and SVGAGI. The CDR3 sequence is CASSYSDFTDTQYF. The CDR3 DNA reads TGTGCCAGCAGTTACTCCGATTTCACAGATACGCAGTATTTT.

This clonotype was seen repeatedly, ten times or more. The chain couples TRBV20-1 to TRBJ1-2, with 9 bases lining up with TRBD1. Germline V CDR1 and CDR2: DFQATT, SNEGSKA (reference sequence). The trim removed 3 bases at V and 8 bases at J, leaving 4 bases unmatched. The CDR3 length is 12 residues. CDR3 coding DNA: TGCAGTGCTAGCGAAACAGGGGGCGGCTACACCTTC. It codes for CSASETGGGYTF.

In its sample, this clonotype was seen many times. The gene calls are TRBV2 and TRBJ2-3; D remains ambiguous. The V end lost 5 bases, the J end lost 0 bases, and 6 bases lay between the germline ends. The CDR3 runs to 13 residues. From germline, CDR1 is SNHLY and CDR2 FYNNEI. The CDR3 loop is CASSIESTDTQYF. The CDR3 coding sequence is TGTGCCAGCAGTATAGAGAGCACAGATACGCAGTATTTT.

In this sample, this clonotype turned up many times. The chain links TRBV21-1 to TRBJ2-7. TRBV21-1 is a pseudogene segment. CDR3 size: 14 residues. The CDR3 here is CASSKGQGSCEQYF. The CDR3 DNA sequence: TGTGCCAGCAGCAAAGGACAGGGCTCCTGCGAGCAGTACTTC.

This clonotype was counted ten times or more. J is TRBJ2-7 and V is TRBV28; weak D call: TRBD1 (6 bases). Germline CDR1 reads MDHEN; CDR2 reads SYDVKM. V lost 2 bases and J lost 1, with 12 bases in between. The CDR3 is 15 residues long. CDR3 sequence reads: CASSLGQSESYEQYV. DNA of the CDR3: TGTGCCAGCAGTTTAGGACAGTCAGAATCCTACGAGCAGTACGTC.

In its sample, this clonotype was seen many times. The V call is TRBV5-8, the J call TRBJ2-5; 10 bases are a match to TRBD2. The CDR3 has 18 residues. Germline assignment: CDR1 SGHTS and CDR2 YDEGEE. The V and J ends lost 0 bases and 1 base, in that order; junction bases with no gene match: 9. CDR3 loop: CASSLVLAGGQLQETQYF. DNA for the CDR3: TGTGCCAGCAGCTTGGTTTTAGCGGGGGGACAACTCCAAGAGACCCAGTACTTC.

This clonotype has a count of ten or more. The CDR3, as DNA: TGTGCCAGCAGCTTGGGTACAGATACGCAGCATTTT. Protein product: CASSLGTDTQHF. The rearrangement uses TRBV5-5 and TRBJ2-3; D call uncertain. The J call may be faulty, since TRBJ1-5 better matches the DNA end. The germline V gene encodes CDR1 SGHKS and CDR2 YYEKEE (reference sequence). The CDR3 has 12 residues.

This clonotype was observed many times. The J gene is TRBJ2-2, the V gene TRBV27, with TRBD1 matching over 7 bases. CDR3 length equals 13 residues. Trimming took 3 bases from V and 14 from J; bases not matched to a gene: 9. Germline V gene lookup returns CDR1 MNHEY and CDR2 SMNVEV (reference sequence). The CDR3 reads CASSLYRGRLLFF. CDR3 bases: TGTGCCAGCAGTTTGTACAGGGGAAGACTCCTGTTTTTT.

This clonotype appeared many times. The genes are TRBV4-3 and TRBJ2-7; 8 bases fit TRBD1. Looked up from germline, CDR1 is LGHNA and CDR2 is YSLEER. The CDR3 has 16 residues. V gave up 3 bases and J gave up 4 bases; unmatched junction bases: 11. CDR3 region: CASSQSPNRGEYEQYF. In DNA form, the CDR3 reads TGCGCCAGCAGCCAGAGCCCGAACAGGGGGGAATACGAGCAGTACTTC.

The table lists this clonotype with many counts. The chain couples TRBV4-1 to TRBJ2-1; 7 bases fit TRBD1. CDR1 MGHRA and CDR2 YSYEKL come from the germline V gene. This CDR3 is 14 amino acids long. CDR3 sequence: CPILQGKDHNEQFF. In nucleotides, the CDR3 is TGCCCAATTCTACAGGGGAAGGACCACAATGAGCAGTTCTTC.

In its sample, this clonotype was seen many times. The chain employs TRBV6-5 and TRBJ1-1; D is undetermined. Trimming shortened V by 7 bases and J by 1 base, and 10 bases separated the two germline ends. The CDR3 has 13 residues. Per germline, CDR1 MNHEY and CDR2 SVGAGI. The CDR3 bases are TGTGCCAGCATCGGACCTGCGAACACTGAAGCTTTCTTT. Translation: CASIGPANTEAFF.

This clonotype showed up many times. The chain combines TRBV7-8 with TRBJ2-7; D may be TRBD1 (5 bases). V was clipped by 4 bases and J by 0 bases, with 13 bases between them. The germline V gene encodes CDR1 SGHVS and CDR2 FQNEAQ. This CDR3 has 15 residues. The CDR3 loop reads CASSSRTRSSYEQYV. In DNA form, the CDR3 reads TGTGCCAGCAGCTCTAGGACAAGGAGCTCCTACGAGCAGTACGTC.

This clonotype was recorded at least ten times. This chain joins TRBV7-9 and TRBJ2-5; 7 bases are a match to TRBD2. V shed 8 bases and J 1 base; nucleotides not matched to a gene: 4. The CDR3 contains 13 residues. Germline assignment: CDR1 SEHNR and CDR2 FQNEAQ (reference sequence). The CDR3 nucleotides are TGTGCCAGCGGCGGCGGGAGCCAAGAGACCCAGTACTTC. Encoded protein: CASGGGSQETQYF.

This clonotype has a count of ten or more. The rearrangement joins TRBV6-5 to TRBJ1-1; weak D call: TRBD1 (6 bases). Trimming left V 2 bases short and J 1 base short, with 14 bases between. The CDR3 totals 16 residues. Germline CDR1 is MNHEY and CDR2 is SVGAGI. CDR3 bases: TGTGCCAGCAGTTACGACGGGGGGCGGAGGAACACTGAAGCTTTCTTT. Residues: CASSYDGGRRNTEAFF.

This clonotype was seen a handful of times. The CDR3 loop reads CASTRGSEAFF. CDR3 coding DNA: TGTGCCAGCACCCGAGGTTCTGAAGCTTTCTTT. The chain couples TRBV5-4 to TRBJ1-1, with D uncertain. The CDR3 totals 11 residues. Per germline, CDR1 SGHNT and CDR2 YYREEE (reference sequence). The V end was cut by 6 bases, the J end by 6 bases, with 9 bases between.